Listed below are T cell receptor beta chains from one sample, sequenced in a study of human T cells and chemical hapten exposure. TCRdb reprocessed the RACE reads via MiXCR and lists one record per CDR3 protein. The sample has about 42,000 distinct CDR3 sequences, 8% to 9.5% seen once. Sequencing used whole blood, obtained in connection with sensitization to the hapten diphenylcyclopropenone (DPC). The source of these receptors is a woman aged 40 to 49 with alopecia areata. Some clones in this sample may be carry-over from other donors' samples. CDR3s include the opening cysteine and the closing phenylalanine or tryptophan. A D gene is named only where the DNA matches it firmly. Rows give clone size only sometimes, using once, few, many, or a class for an expanded clone.

v_gene	j_gene	abundance	d_gene	CDR3nt	CDR3aa
TRBV6-2/TRBV6-3	TRBJ2-1	many	.	TGTGCCAGCAGTTACTCGGACTACAATGAGCAGTTCTTC	CASSYSDYNEQFF
TRBV6-2/TRBV6-3	TRBJ2-3	many	.	TGTGCCAGCAGCCCCCTCGATACGCAGTATTTT	CASSPLDTQYF
TRBV7-9	TRBJ2-2	many	TRBD2	TGTGCCAGCAGCTCGCGGGACTATACGAACACCGGGGAGCTGTTTTTT	CASSSRDYTNTGELFF
TRBV9	TRBJ1-1	.	.	TGTGCCAGCAGCGTTTTTTGGGGAAGTTCTGAAGCTTTCTTT	CASSVFWGSSEAFF
TRBV28	TRBJ2-3	many	.	TGTGCCAGCAGTTTATTACTTAGCACAGATACGCAGTATTTT	CASSLLLSTDTQYF
TRBV18	TRBJ2-4	many	.	TGTGCCAGCTCACCAAAGGACGGATTAGCCAAAAACATTCAGTACTTC	CASSPKDGLAKNIQYF
TRBV6-5	TRBJ1-5	.	TRBD1	TGTGCCAGCAGTAGTGGGACAGCGATTAATCAGCCCCAGCATTTT	CASSSGTAINQPQHF
TRBV28	TRBJ2-5	few	.	TGTGCCAGCAGACACAACAGGGTCCAAGAGACCCAGTACTTC	CASRHNRVQETQYF
TRBV28	TRBJ1-5	many	TRBD1	TGTGCCAGCAGTTTAGCAACAGGGGGCAGTCAGCCCCAGCATTTT	CASSLATGGSQPQHF
TRBV11-2	TRBJ2-3	.	.	TGTGCCAGCAGCTTGGACTACTTTGTCGGCGCAGGGCGCACAGATACGCAGTATTTT	CASSLDYFVGAGRTDTQYF
TRBV6-5	TRBJ1-4	.	.	TGTGCCAGCAGTTACTCGTACGGAGGTCCTAATGAAAAACTGTTTTTT	CASSYSYGGPNEKLFF
TRBV7-9	TRBJ1-4	.	TRBD1	TGTGCCAGCAGCTTTCCCGGGACAGGGGATGAAAAACTGTTTTTT	CASSFPGTGDEKLFF
TRBV29-1	TRBJ1-2	.	.	TGCAGCGTCGACAAGACAGGAACCGACTATGGCTACACCTTC	CSVDKTGTDYGYTF
TRBV2	TRBJ2-2	many	TRBD1	TGTGCCAGCAGGTCTCGGACAGGGACAGTAGAAGGGGAGCTGTTTTTT	CASRSRTGTVEGELFF
TRBV5-1	TRBJ1-2	many	.	TGCGCCAGCAGCTTGGTCGGGATTCTAGAAGACGGCTACACCTTC	CASSLVGILEDGYTF
TRBV7-2	TRBJ1-3	many	.	TGTGCCAGCAGCCCAGGGACGAGCTCTGGAAACACCATATATTTT	CASSPGTSSGNTIYF
TRBV19	TRBJ2-4	many	.	TGTGCCAGTAGTATGTTCATTCAGTACTTC	CASSMFIQYF
TRBV20-1	TRBJ2-2	many	TRBD2	TGCAGTGCTAGGCGAAGCGGGGGAACCGGGGAGCTGTTTTTT	CSARRSGGTGELFF
TRBV9	TRBJ2-7	many	TRBD1	TGTGCCAGCAGCAGGACAGGGAGGTTCTACGAGCAGTACTTC	CASSRTGRFYEQYF
TRBV7-2	TRBJ1-5	.	TRBD1	TGTGCCAGCAGCTTAGTTACAGGGGCTAGCAATCAGCCCCAGCATTTT	CASSLVTGASNQPQHF
TRBV4-2	TRBJ2-1	many	.	TGTGCCAGCAGCCAAGATGGGCGGGGTGAGCAGTTCTTC	CASSQDGRGEQFF
TRBV20-1	TRBJ2-3	many	TRBD2	TGCAGTGCTAGAGGGGGCGGCTGGACTAGCGGGGGCACAGATACGCAGTATTTT	CSARGGGWTSGGTDTQYF
TRBV20-1	TRBJ2-1	many	.	TGCAGTGCGCAATACAATGAGCAGTTCTTC	CSAQYNEQFF
TRBV29-1	TRBJ2-7	many	TRBD2	TGCAGCGTAGTCGGGACTAGCGGGGGATCCTACGAGCAGTACTTC	CSVVGTSGGSYEQYF
TRBV6-5	TRBJ2-3	few	.	TGTGCCAGCAGTCGACTTAACACAGATACGCAGTATTTT	CASSRLNTDTQYF
TRBV3-1	TRBJ1-2	many	.	TGTGCCAGCAGCCAAGGACCCGACGGAGGGAACTATGGCTACACCTTC	CASSQGPDGGNYGYTF
TRBV27	TRBJ1-1	medium-sized	.	TGTGCCAGCAGCTCAGCGAGGGGTGAAGCTTTCTTT	CASSSARGEAFF
TRBV12-3/TRBV12-4	TRBJ2-3	many	TRBD2	TGTGCCAGCACCGGGAGGAGCGGCGCCACAGATACGCAGTATTTT	CASTGRSGATDTQYF
TRBV28	TRBJ2-7	few	TRBD1	TGTGCCAGCAGCGGACAGGGCCTGTACTTC	CASSGQGLYF